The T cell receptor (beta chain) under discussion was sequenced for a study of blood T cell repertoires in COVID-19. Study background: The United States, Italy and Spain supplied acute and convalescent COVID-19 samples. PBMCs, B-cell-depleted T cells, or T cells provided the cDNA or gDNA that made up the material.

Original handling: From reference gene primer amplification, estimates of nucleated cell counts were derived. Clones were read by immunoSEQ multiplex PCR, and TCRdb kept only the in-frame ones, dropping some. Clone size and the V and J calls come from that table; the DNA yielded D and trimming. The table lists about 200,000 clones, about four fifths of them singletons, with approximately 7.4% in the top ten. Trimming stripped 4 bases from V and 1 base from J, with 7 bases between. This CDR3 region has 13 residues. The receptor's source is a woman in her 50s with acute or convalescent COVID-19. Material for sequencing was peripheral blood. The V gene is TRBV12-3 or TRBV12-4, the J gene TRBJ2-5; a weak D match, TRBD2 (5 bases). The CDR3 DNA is TGTGCCAGCAGTTGGACTTCCCAAGAGACCCAGTACTTC. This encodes CASSWTSQETQYF.